The rows below give T cell receptor beta chains drawn from one sample of a study of neoadjuvant anti-PD-1 for oral cavity cancer. Generated by immunoSEQ multiplex PCR, the TCRdb table keeps only in-frame clones and is missing some. Of about 68,000 clones in the sample, 70% to 90% were seen once. The sample consisted of PBMCs, taken after nivolumab (anti-PD-1) treatment. These receptors all come from a person between 40 and 85 years old with oral cavity squamous cell carcinoma. CDR3s include the opening cysteine and the closing phenylalanine or tryptophan. Each record gives: clone size, J gene, D gene, V gene, CDR3 protein, CDR3 DNA. A D gene is named only where the DNA matches it firmly. Rows give clone size only sometimes, using once, few, many, or a class for an expanded clone.

clone_size: few; j_call: TRBJ2-7; d_call: .; v_call: TRBV5-4; cdr3_aa: CASSPSVGEYEQYF; cdr3_nt: TGTGCCAGCAGCCCAAGCGTAGGGGAGTACGAGCAGTACTTC
clone_size: .; j_call: TRBJ1-5; d_call: .; v_call: TRBV6-1; cdr3_aa: CASSPESNQPQHF; cdr3_nt: TGTGCCAGCAGCCCTGAGAGCAATCAGCCCCAGCATTTT
clone_size: .; j_call: TRBJ2-5; d_call: .; v_call: TRBV29-1; cdr3_aa: CSVATGIQETQYF; cdr3_nt: TGCAGCGTTGCCACAGGGATACAAGAGACCCAGTACTTC
clone_size: .; j_call: TRBJ2-7; d_call: TRBD1; v_call: TRBV2; cdr3_aa: CASSLRGTGGGEQYF; cdr3_nt: TGTGCCAGCAGTCTACGGGGGACAGGGGGCGGCGAGCAGTACTTC
clone_size: .; j_call: TRBJ2-2; d_call: .; v_call: TRBV6-5; cdr3_aa: CASRVSRANTGELFF; cdr3_nt: TGTGCCAGTCGAGTGAGCCGCGCTAACACCGGGGAGCTGTTTTTT
clone_size: .; j_call: TRBJ2-1; d_call: TRBD2; v_call: TRBV9; cdr3_aa: CASSVEGTSGGRDSYNEQFF; cdr3_nt: TGTGCCAGCAGCGTAGAAGGGACTAGCGGGGGACGAGATTCCTACAATGAGCAGTTCTTC
clone_size: once; j_call: TRBJ1-2; d_call: .; v_call: TRBV27; cdr3_aa: CASSFEGRYGYTF; cdr3_nt: TGTGCCAGCAGTTTCGAGGGGAGGTATGGCTACACCTTC
clone_size: .; j_call: TRBJ1-5; d_call: TRBD1; v_call: TRBV19; cdr3_aa: CASSTQGGRQPQHF; cdr3_nt: TGTGCCAGTAGTACTCAGGGGGGTCGTCAGCCCCAGCATTTT
clone_size: .; j_call: TRBJ2-1; d_call: TRBD2; v_call: TRBV7-2; cdr3_aa: CASSLFSGRRWNEQFF; cdr3_nt: TGTGCCAGCAGCTTATTTAGCGGGAGGCGGTGGAATGAGCAGTTCTTC
clone_size: .; j_call: TRBJ2-6; d_call: TRBD2; v_call: TRBV30; cdr3_aa: CAWSVPWRGASGANVLTF; cdr3_nt: TGTGCCTGGAGTGTACCCTGGCGGGGGGCGAGTGGGGCCAACGTCCTGACTTTC
clone_size: .; j_call: TRBJ2-3; d_call: .; v_call: TRBV7-3; cdr3_aa: CASSSSTDTQYF; cdr3_nt: TGTGCCAGCAGCTCTAGCACAGATACGCAGTATTTT
clone_size: .; j_call: TRBJ2-5; d_call: TRBD2; v_call: TRBV7-6; cdr3_aa: CASARPGGVWETQYF; cdr3_nt: TGTGCCAGCGCCCGGCCGGGAGGGGTTTGGGAGACCCAGTACTTC
clone_size: .; j_call: TRBJ1-1; d_call: TRBD1; v_call: TRBV5-1; cdr3_aa: CASSPPGQVTEAFF; cdr3_nt: TGCGCCAGCAGCCCGCCCGGACAGGTGACTGAAGCTTTCTTT
clone_size: .; j_call: TRBJ2-7; d_call: TRBD1; v_call: TRBV27; cdr3_aa: CASSLGNRGREQYF; cdr3_nt: TGTGCCAGCAGTTTAGGGAACAGGGGGCGCGAGCAGTACTTC
clone_size: .; j_call: TRBJ2-1; d_call: TRBD2; v_call: TRBV25-1; cdr3_aa: CASSDLAGVPGGANEQFF; cdr3_nt: TGTGCCAGCAGTGACCTCGCGGGGGTGCCAGGAGGGGCCAATGAGCAGTTCTTC
clone_size: .; j_call: TRBJ2-1; d_call: .; v_call: TRBV5-5; cdr3_aa: CASSLNGGTVNEQFF; cdr3_nt: TGTGCCAGCAGCTTGAATGGCGGGACGGTAAATGAGCAGTTCTTC
clone_size: .; j_call: TRBJ1-1; d_call: .; v_call: TRBV19; cdr3_aa: CASSIVGQNTEAFF; cdr3_nt: TGTGCCAGTAGTATCGTAGGACAGAACACTGAAGCTTTCTTT
clone_size: .; j_call: TRBJ1-4; d_call: .; v_call: TRBV11-2; cdr3_aa: CASSILEGAGKLFF; cdr3_nt: TGTGCCAGCAGCATACTTGAGGGCGCGGGAAAACTGTTTTTT
clone_size: once; j_call: TRBJ2-3; d_call: .; v_call: TRBV4-2; cdr3_aa: CASSQAGDGLGADTQYF; cdr3_nt: TGTGCCAGCAGCCAAGCGGGAGATGGGTTAGGTGCAGATACGCAGTATTTT
clone_size: .; j_call: TRBJ1-3; d_call: .; v_call: TRBV10-3; cdr3_aa: CAISDYSSGNTIYF; cdr3_nt: TGTGCCATCAGTGACTACAGCTCTGGAAACACCATATATTTT
clone_size: .; j_call: TRBJ2-1; d_call: TRBD2; v_call: TRBV19; cdr3_aa: CASSAGTSLNEQFF; cdr3_nt: TGTGCCAGTAGTGCCGGGACTAGTTTGAATGAGCAGTTCTTC
clone_size: .; j_call: TRBJ1-2; d_call: .; v_call: TRBV30; cdr3_aa: CAWTSGLYGYTF; cdr3_nt: TGTGCCTGGACCTCCGGGCTCTATGGCTACACCTTC
clone_size: .; j_call: TRBJ1-3; d_call: TRBD1; v_call: TRBV6-5; cdr3_aa: CASSFQGGGGNTIYF; cdr3_nt: TGTGCCAGCAGTTTCCAGGGGGGTGGTGGAAACACCATATATTTT
clone_size: .; j_call: TRBJ2-3; d_call: .; v_call: TRBV2; cdr3_aa: CASSDPGESADTQYF; cdr3_nt: TGTGCCAGCAGTGACCCGGGGGAAAGCGCAGATACGCAGTATTTT
clone_size: .; j_call: TRBJ2-7; d_call: .; v_call: TRBV20-1; cdr3_aa: CSARVGYEQYF; cdr3_nt: TGCAGTGCTAGAGTCGGCTACGAGCAGTACTTC
clone_size: .; j_call: TRBJ2-7; d_call: TRBD1; v_call: TRBV19; cdr3_aa: CASSIGTGAEAYEQYF; cdr3_nt: TGTGCCAGTAGTATAGGGACAGGGGCTGAAGCCTACGAGCAGTACTTC
clone_size: .; j_call: TRBJ1-1; d_call: TRBD1; v_call: TRBV6-1; cdr3_aa: CASRRTGNTEAFF; cdr3_nt: TGTGCCAGCAGACGGACAGGGAACACTGAAGCTTTCTTT
clone_size: .; j_call: TRBJ1-2; d_call: .; v_call: TRBV29-1; cdr3_aa: CSVAGTAGGYTF; cdr3_nt: TGCAGCGTTGCTGGGACCGCCGGAGGCTACACCTTC